One sample yielded the 10 T cell receptor beta chains listed below, sequenced in a study of cytomegalovirus exposure and HLA in healthy donors. PCR used 60 Vbeta primers and 13 Jbeta primers. Profiling relied on immunoSEQ multiplex PCR, and the TCRdb table lists in-frame clones only, not all of them. The sample includes tens of thousands of clones, 6.5% to 8% of them seen just once. Sequenced material: PBMCs. These receptors originate from a man in his fifties in good health and CMV-seronegative.

The chain combines TRBV2 with TRBJ1-3; 8 bases are a match to TRBD1. The germline CDR1 and CDR2 sequences are SNHLY and FYNNEI. The CDR3 is 13 amino acids. The ends lost 4 bases at V and 6 bases at J; junction bases unmatched: 2. This CDR3 is CASSGDRSNTIYF. The CDR3, as DNA: TGTGCCAGCAGTGGGGACAGGTCAAACACCATATATTTT.

The chain joins TRBV5-1 to TRBJ2-2; D remains ambiguous. The CDR3 consists of 13 residues. Germline V gene data show CDR1 as SGHRS and CDR2 as YFSETQ. V gave up 4 bases and J gave up 3 bases, with 7 bases separating them. This CDR3 is CASSPLDTGELFF. DNA of the CDR3: TGCGCCAGCAGCCCCCTTGACACCGGGGAGCTGTTTTTT. Looking up the rest from reference TRBV5-1 and TRBJ2-2 gives the full variable domain: KAGVTQTPRYLIKTRGQQVTLSCSPISGHRSVSWYQQTPGQGLQFLFEYFSETQRNKGNFPGRFSGRQFSNSRSEMNVSTLELGDSALYLCASSPLDTGELFFGEGSRLTVL.

CDR3 residues: CASSSPGTSDYNEQFF. CDR3 coding DNA: TGTGCCAGCAGTTCCCCTGGGACTAGCGATTACAATGAGCAGTTCTTC. The chain joins TRBV28 to TRBJ2-1; TRBD2 matches at 10 bases. CDR1 MDHEN and CDR2 SYDVKM come from the germline V gene. V gave up 4 bases and J gave up 4 bases; unmatched junction bases: 7. The CDR3 is 16 amino acids.

The gene calls are TRBV9 and TRBJ2-5, with 8 bases that match TRBD2. The junction had 6 bases not matched to a gene; V was cut back by 0 bases and J by 5 bases. Germline V lookup: CDR1 SGDLS, CDR2 YYNGEE. The CDR3 totals 15 residues. CDR3 amino acids: CASSVESGRAETQYF. CDR3 DNA sequence: TGTGCCAGCAGCGTAGAGAGCGGGAGAGCGGAGACCCAGTACTTC.

V is TRBV27 and J is TRBJ2-3, with TRBD2 matching 7 bases. The CDR3 consists of 15 residues. Germline V gene data show CDR1 as MNHEY and CDR2 as SMNVEV (reference sequence). V dropped 7 bases and J dropped 3; count of bases not matched to a gene: 10. CDR3 residues: CASTPRGLVTDTQYF. The CDR3 DNA is TGTGCCAGCACCCCAAGAGGACTAGTAACAGATACGCAGTATTTT.

The CDR3 DNA reads TGTGCCAGCAGCCAATCCCTCAGGGGGCAGGGAACCTACGAGCAGTACTTC. It encodes CASSQSLRGQGTYEQYF. This chain connects TRBV14 to TRBJ2-7; 8 nucleotides align to TRBD1. Germline lookup yields CDR1 SGHDN and CDR2 FVKESK. The CDR3 sequence is 17 residues long. Germline trimming cut 2 bases from V and 2 bases from J; bases unmatched to any gene: 11. Full variable domain (outside the CDR3, taken from reference TRBV14 and TRBJ2-7): EAGVTQFPSHSVIEKGQTVTLRCDPISGHDNLYWYRRVMGKEIKFLLHFVKESKQDESGMPNNRFLAERTGGTYSTLKVQPAELEDSGVYFCASSQSLRGQGTYEQYFGPGTRLTVT.

This clone was seen more than once but under ten times. The CDR3 nucleotides read TGTGCCAGCAGTGCAACAGGGTGGAACGAGCAGTACTTC. Encoded protein: CASSATGWNEQYF. The genes are TRBV6-1 and TRBJ2-7; tentatively, D is TRBD1 (6 bases). Germline V gene sequence: CDR1 MNHNS, CDR2 SASEGT. There are 13 residues in the CDR3. V lost 4 bases and J 5 bases, leaving 12 bases between the germline ends.

This clone was observed a few times. The J gene is TRBJ2-1, the V gene TRBV27; 8 bases agree with TRBD1. The CDR3 runs 13 residues. The V gene end was trimmed by 9 bases and the J gene end by 2 bases; junction bases not matched to a gene: 3. Germline CDR1 reads MNHEY; CDR2 reads SMNVEV (reference sequence). The CDR3 region has the DNA TGTGCCAGTGGACAGGGTGCCTACAATGAGCAGTTCTTC. Its protein product is CASGQGAYNEQFF.

V is TRBV7-8 and J is TRBJ2-1; D remains ambiguous. This CDR3 region has 14 residues. Germline V gives CDR1 SGHVS, CDR2 FQNEAQ. V was clipped by 3 bases and J by 3 bases, with 9 bases between them. In DNA form, the CDR3 reads TGTGCCAGCAGCTTTAGGAGTTTCTACAATGAGCAGTTCTTC. Its protein product is CASSFRSFYNEQFF.

The chain links TRBV11-2 to TRBJ1-6; weak D call: TRBD1 (6 bases). From germline, CDR1 is SGHAT and CDR2 FQNNGV. Trimming shortened V by 1 base and J by 7 bases, and 8 bases separated the two germline ends. The CDR3 spans 14 residues. CDR3 in DNA: TGTGCCAGCAGCTTAGGACAGGCAAATTCACCCCTCCACTTT. It yields the protein CASSLGQANSPLHF.